There are a few counts of the clone carrying this TCR beta chain. Its target is not known. The V end was cut by 10 bases, the J end by 7 bases, with 14 bases between. CDR3 length equals 11 residues. CDR1 and CDR2 (germline): MGHDK, SYGVNS. The data are from a study of blood T cells in healthy people across ages. Regarding the study as a whole: Researchers report that TCR beta diversity correlated strongly with naive T cell percentage. PBMCs left unsorted prevented a conclusive naive versus antigen-experienced comparison.

A second PCR of roughly 7 to 11 cycles used a sample-barcoded 5' primer and a J-beta primer mix. Each CDR3 protein gets one entry after TCRdb re-called the 5' RACE reads with MiXCR. The sample carries hundreds of thousands of distinct CDR3 sequences, roughly 56% recorded once. The chain joins TRBV25-1 to TRBJ2-7; D tentatively fits TRBD1 or TRBD2 (5 bases each). Source material: blood. This TCR was recovered from a man in his forties in good health. CDR3 residues: CAIGAPLEQYF. The CDR3 bases are TGTGCCATCGGGGCCCCACTTGAGCAGTACTTC.